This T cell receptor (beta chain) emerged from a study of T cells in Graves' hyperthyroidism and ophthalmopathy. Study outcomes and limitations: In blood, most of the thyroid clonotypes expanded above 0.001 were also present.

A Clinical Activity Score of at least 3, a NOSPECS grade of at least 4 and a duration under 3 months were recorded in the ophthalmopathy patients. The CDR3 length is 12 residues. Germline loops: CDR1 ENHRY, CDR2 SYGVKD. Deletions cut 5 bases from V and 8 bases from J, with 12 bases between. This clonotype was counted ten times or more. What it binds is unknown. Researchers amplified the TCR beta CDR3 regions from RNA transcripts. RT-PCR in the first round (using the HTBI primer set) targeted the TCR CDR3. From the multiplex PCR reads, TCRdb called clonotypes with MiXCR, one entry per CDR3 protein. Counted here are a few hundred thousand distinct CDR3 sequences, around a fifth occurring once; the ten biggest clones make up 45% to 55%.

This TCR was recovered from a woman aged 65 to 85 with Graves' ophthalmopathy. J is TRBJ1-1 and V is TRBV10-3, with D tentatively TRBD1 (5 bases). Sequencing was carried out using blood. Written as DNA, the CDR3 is TGTGCCATCAGTCCGACGGGGGGGGAAGCTTTCTTT. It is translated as CAISPTGGEAFF.